This T cell receptor (beta chain) comes out of a study of cytomegalovirus exposure and HLA in healthy donors. Study outcomes and limitations: Reportedly, TCR beta sequences accurately predicted HLA-A and HLA-B alleles in most subjects. A later analysis revealed that TCR association rates differed between HLA loci, peaking at DRB1 and bottoming out at HLA-C. Presence/absence analysis assumed near-uniform sequencing depth across donors.

Remarks on this clone: Its antigen is not known.

The germline V gene encodes CDR1 MNHEY and CDR2 SMNVEV (reference sequence). The CDR3 spans 14 residues. V trimming: 6 bases; J trimming: 3 bases; junction bases outside the gene matches: 6. Amplification used 60 Vbeta primers and 13 Jbeta primers. TCRdb's table, derived via immunoSEQ multiplex PCR, lists solely in-frame clones and lacks some. The data show about 130,000 clones, around 70% seen once. All donors participated as healthy donors of bone marrow. The receptor comes from a man aged 40-49 years in good health and CMV-seropositive. V usage is TRBV27 and J usage is TRBJ1-2, with 8 positions matching TRBD1. The sequenced material came from PBMCs. CDR3: CASSPGQAYYGYTF. CDR3 nucleotide sequence: TGTGCCAGCAGCCCGGGACAGGCTTACTATGGCTACACCTTC.